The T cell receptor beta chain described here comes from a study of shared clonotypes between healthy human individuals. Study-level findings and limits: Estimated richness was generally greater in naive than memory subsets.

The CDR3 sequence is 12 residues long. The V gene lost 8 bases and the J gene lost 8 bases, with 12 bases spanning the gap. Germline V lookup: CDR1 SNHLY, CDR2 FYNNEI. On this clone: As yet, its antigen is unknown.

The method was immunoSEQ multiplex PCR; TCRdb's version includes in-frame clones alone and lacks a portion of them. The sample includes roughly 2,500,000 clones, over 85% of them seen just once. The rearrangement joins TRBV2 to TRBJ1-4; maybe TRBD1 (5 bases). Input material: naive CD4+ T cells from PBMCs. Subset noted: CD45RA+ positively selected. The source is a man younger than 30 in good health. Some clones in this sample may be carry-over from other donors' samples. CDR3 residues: CASGDPREKLFF. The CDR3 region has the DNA TGTGCCAGCGGGGACCCACGGGAAAAACTGTTTTTT.